This TCR beta chain was identified in a study of cytomegalovirus exposure and HLA in healthy donors. This CDR3 comprises 14 residues. Germline V gene sequence: CDR1 SNHLY, CDR2 FYNNEI. Trimming took 4 bases from V and 6 from J, leaving 13 bases between them. 60 Vbeta and 13 Jbeta primers were used in PCR. Generated by immunoSEQ multiplex PCR, the TCRdb table keeps only in-frame clones and is missing some. The data hold around 80,000 clones, with about 80% observed a single time. The sequenced material came from PBMCs. The V gene is TRBV2, the J gene TRBJ2-1; maybe TRBD2 (6 bases). This clonotype was obtained from a female donor in good health and CMV-seronegative. The CDR3 DNA sequence: TGTGCCAGCAGTGTAGGGAGGTTGTCCAATGAGCAGTTCTTC. This translates into CASSVGRLSNEQFF.